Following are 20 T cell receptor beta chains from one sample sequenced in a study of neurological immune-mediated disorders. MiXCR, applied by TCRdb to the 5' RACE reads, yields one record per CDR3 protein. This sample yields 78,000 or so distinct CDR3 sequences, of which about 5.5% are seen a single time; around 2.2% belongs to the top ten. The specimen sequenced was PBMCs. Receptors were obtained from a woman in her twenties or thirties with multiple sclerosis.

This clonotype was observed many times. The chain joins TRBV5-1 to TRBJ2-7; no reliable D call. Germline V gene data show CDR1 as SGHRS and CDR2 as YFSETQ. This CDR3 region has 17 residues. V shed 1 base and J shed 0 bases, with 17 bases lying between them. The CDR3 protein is CASSLYASPGNSYEQYF. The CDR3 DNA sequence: TGCGCCAGCAGCTTGTATGCTTCCCCCGGTAACTCCTACGAGCAGTACTTC. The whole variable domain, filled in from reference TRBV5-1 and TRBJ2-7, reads KAGVTQTPRYLIKTRGQQVTLSCSPISGHRSVSWYQQTPGQGLQFLFEYFSETQRNKGNFPGRFSGRQFSNSRSEMNVSTLELGDSALYLCASSLYASPGNSYEQYFGPGTRLTVT.

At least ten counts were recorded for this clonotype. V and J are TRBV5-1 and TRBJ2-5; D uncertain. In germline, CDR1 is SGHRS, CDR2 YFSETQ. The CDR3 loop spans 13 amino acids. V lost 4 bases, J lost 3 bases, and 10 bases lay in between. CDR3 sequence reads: CASSVIPEETQYF. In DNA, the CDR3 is TGCGCCAGCAGCGTGATCCCCGAAGAGACCCAGTACTTC. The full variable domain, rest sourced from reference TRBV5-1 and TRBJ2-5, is KAGVTQTPRYLIKTRGQQVTLSCSPISGHRSVSWYQQTPGQGLQFLFEYFSETQRNKGNFPGRFSGRQFSNSRSEMNVSTLELGDSALYLCASSVIPEETQYFGPGTRLLVL.

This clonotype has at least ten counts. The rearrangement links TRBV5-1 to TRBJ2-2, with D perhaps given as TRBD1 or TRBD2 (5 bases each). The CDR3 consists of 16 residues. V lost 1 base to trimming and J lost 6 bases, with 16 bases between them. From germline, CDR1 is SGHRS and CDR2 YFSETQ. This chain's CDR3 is CASSLSGQNVAGELFF. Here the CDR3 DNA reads TGCGCCAGCAGCTTGTCGGGGCAGAATGTCGCCGGGGAGCTGTTTTTT.

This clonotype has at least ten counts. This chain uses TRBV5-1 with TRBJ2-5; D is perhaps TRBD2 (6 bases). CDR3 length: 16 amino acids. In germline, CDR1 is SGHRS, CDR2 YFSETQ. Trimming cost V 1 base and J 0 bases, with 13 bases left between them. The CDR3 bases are TGCGCCAGCAGCTTGAATTTAGCGGCGAACCAAGAGACCCAGTACTTC. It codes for CASSLNLAANQETQYF.

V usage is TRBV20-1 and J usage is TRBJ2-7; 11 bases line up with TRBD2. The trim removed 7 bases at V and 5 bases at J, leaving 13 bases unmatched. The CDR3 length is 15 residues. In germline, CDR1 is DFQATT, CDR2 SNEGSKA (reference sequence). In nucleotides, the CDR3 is TGCAGTGTTGACCCCGCGCTACTAGCGGGAGACGAGCAGTACTTC. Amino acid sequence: CSVDPALLAGDEQYF.

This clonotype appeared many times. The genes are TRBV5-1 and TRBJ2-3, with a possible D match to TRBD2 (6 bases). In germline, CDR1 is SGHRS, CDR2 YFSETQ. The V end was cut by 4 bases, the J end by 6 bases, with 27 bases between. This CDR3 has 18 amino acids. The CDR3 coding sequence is TGCGCCAGCAGCCCCCCAGGATCGTGGGGGGTGACGGTTGATACGCAGTATTTT. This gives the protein CASSPPGSWGVTVDTQYF.

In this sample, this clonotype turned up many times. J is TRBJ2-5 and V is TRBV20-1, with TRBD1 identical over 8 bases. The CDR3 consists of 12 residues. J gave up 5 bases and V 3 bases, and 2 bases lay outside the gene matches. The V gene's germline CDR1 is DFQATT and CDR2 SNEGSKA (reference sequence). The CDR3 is CSARDRVETQYF. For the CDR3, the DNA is TGCAGTGCTAGGGACAGGGTGGAGACCCAGTACTTC.

This chain's CDR3 is CASSPQGTGELFF. In nucleotides, the CDR3 is TGTGCCAGCAGTCCTCAGGGTACCGGGGAGCTGTTTTTT. This rearrangement joins TRBV2 to TRBJ2-2, with D maybe TRBD1 (5 bases). There are 13 residues in the CDR3. Trimming took 5 bases from V and 5 from J, leaving 9 bases between them. Germline V lookup: CDR1 SNHLY, CDR2 FYNNEI.

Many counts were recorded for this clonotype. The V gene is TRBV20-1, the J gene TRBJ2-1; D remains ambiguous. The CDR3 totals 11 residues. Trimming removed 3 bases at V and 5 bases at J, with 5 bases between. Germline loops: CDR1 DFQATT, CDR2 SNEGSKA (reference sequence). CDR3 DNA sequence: TGCAGTGCTAGTTATGACAATGAGCAGTTCTTC. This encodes CSASYDNEQFF.

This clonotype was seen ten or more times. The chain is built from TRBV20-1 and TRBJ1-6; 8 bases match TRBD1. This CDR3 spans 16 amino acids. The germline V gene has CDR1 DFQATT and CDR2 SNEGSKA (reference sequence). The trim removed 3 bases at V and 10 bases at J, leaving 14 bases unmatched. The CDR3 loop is CSARGGTGGSDSPLHF. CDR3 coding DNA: TGCAGTGCTAGGGGGGGCACAGGGGGAAGTGACTCACCCCTCCACTTT.

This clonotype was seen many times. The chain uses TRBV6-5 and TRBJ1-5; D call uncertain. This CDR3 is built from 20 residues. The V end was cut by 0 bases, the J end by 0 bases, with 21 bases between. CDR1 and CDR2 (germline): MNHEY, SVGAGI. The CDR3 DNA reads TGTGCCAGCAGTTACTCGATGGCAGACCAAAGAGCATATAGCAATCAGCCCCAGCATTTT. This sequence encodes CASSYSMADQRAYSNQPQHF.

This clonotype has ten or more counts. The CDR3 is CAISDGRESDTEAFF. CDR3 bases: TGTGCCATCAGTGACGGCAGGGAGAGTGACACTGAAGCTTTCTTT. This chain joins TRBV10-3 and TRBJ1-1; D is possibly TRBD1 (5 bases). CDR1 ENHRY and CDR2 SYGVKD come from the germline V gene. The CDR3 has 15 residues. V lost 3 bases and J lost 3, with 14 bases in between.

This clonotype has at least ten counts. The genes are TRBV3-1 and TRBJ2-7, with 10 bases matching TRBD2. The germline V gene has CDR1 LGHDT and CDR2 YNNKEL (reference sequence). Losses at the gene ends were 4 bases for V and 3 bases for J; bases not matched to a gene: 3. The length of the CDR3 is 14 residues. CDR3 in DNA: TGTGCCAGCAGCCTGAGCGGGAGGGGCTACGAGCAGTACTTC. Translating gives CASSLSGRGYEQYF.

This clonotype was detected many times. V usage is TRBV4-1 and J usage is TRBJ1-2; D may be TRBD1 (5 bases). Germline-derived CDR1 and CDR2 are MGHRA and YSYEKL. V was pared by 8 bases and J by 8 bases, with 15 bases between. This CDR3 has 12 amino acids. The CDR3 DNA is TGCGCCAGCTTAGGCAGGGACGGCGGCTACACCTTC. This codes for CASLGRDGGYTF.

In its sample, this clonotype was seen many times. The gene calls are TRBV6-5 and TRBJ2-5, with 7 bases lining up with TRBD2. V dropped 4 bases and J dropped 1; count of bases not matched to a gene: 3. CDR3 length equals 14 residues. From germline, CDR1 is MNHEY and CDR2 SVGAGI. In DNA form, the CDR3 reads TGTGCCAGCAGTTCCCGGGGGGTCCAAGAGACCCAGTACTTC. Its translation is CASSSRGVQETQYF.

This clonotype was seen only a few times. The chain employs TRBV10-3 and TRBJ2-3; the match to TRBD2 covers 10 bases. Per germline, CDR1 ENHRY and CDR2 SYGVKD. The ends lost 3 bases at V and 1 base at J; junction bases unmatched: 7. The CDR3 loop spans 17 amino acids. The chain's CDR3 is CAISDTGLATGTDTQYF. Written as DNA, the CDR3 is TGTGCCATCAGTGATACGGGACTAGCGACGGGCACAGATACGCAGTATTTT.

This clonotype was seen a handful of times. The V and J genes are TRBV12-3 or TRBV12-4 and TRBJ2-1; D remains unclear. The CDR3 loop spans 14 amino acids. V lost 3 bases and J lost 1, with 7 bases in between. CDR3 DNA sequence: TGTGCCAGCAGTTTCACCGTTTCCTACAATGAGCAGTTCTTC. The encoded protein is CASSFTVSYNEQFF.

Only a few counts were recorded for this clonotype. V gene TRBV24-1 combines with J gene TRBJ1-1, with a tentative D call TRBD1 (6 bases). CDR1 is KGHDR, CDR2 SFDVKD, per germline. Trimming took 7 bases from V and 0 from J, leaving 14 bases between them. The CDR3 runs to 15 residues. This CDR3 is CATSSGGLMNTEAFF. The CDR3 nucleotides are TGTGCCACCAGCTCTGGGGGGCTGATGAACACTGAAGCTTTCTTT.

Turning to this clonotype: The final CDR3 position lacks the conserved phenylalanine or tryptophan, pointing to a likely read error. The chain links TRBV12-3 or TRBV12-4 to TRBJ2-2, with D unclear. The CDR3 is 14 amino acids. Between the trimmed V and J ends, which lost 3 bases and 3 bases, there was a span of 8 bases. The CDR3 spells CASSFVPDTGELFN. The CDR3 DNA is TGTGCCAGCAGTTTTGTGCCGGACACCGGGGAGCTGTTTAAT.

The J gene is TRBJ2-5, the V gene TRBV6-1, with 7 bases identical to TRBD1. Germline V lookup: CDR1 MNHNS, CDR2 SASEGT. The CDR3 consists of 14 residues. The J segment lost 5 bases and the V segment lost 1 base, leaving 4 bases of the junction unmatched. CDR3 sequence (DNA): TGTGCCAGCAGTGAAGGCAGGGGGTGGGAGACCCAGTACTTC. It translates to CASSEGRGWETQYF.